This T cell receptor beta chain came from a study of blood T cell repertoires in COVID-19. Study background: From T cells, B-cell-depleted T cells, or PBMCs came the material, which was cDNA or gDNA.

J gave up 3 bases and V 5 bases, and 2 bases lay outside the gene matches. Per germline, CDR1 SGHTA and CDR2 FQGTGA. The CDR3 runs to 14 residues. Original methodology: Reference gene primer amplification yielded estimated nucleated cell counts. Profiling relied on immunoSEQ multiplex PCR, and the TCRdb table lists in-frame clones only, not all of them. V, J and clone size are taken as reported in that table, and D and trimming were inferred from the DNA itself. The table includes some 120,000 clones, over 75% detected once. This clone was picked up one time. This CDR3 is also generated by other DNA sequences in the sample.

The sequence derives from a man older than 75 with active or convalescent COVID-19. This chain links TRBV7-3 with TRBJ2-3, with TRBD2 identical over 10 bases. The material sequenced was peripheral blood. CDR3 bases: TGTGCCAGCAGCCGGGGACTAGCGACAGATACGCAGTATTTT. As protein: CASSRGLATDTQYF.